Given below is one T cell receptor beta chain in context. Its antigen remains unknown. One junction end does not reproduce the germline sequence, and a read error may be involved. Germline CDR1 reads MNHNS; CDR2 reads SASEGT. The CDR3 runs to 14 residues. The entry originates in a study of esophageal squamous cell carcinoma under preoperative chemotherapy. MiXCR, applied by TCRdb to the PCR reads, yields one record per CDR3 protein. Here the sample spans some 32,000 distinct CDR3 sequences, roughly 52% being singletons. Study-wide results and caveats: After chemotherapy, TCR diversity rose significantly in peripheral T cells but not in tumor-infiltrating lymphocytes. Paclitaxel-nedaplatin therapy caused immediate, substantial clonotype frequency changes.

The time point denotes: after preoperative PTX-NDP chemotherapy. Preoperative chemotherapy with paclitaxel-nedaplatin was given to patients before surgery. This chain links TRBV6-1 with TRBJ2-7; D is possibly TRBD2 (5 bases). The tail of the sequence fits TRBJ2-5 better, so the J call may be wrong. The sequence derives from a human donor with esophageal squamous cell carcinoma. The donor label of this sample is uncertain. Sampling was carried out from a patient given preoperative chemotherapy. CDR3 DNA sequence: TGTGCCAGCCGCGGCATCCGAGGGCAAGGGACCCAGTACTTC. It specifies CASRGIRGQGTQYF.